The 5 T cell receptor beta chains presented below share a single source sample, sequenced in a study of blood T cell repertoires in COVID-19. Measured with immunoSEQ multiplex PCR; TCRdb has only the in-frame clones, and not every one. The sample has about 160,000 clones; 82% are singletons. The sequenced sample was PBMCs or T cells enriched from blood (not recorded which). The receptors here all came from a man in his 60s who had recovered from COVID-19.

The chain joins TRBV5-1 to TRBJ2-6; D not certain. The CDR3 has 15 residues. Germline V gene sequence: CDR1 SGHRS, CDR2 YFSETQ. Deletions cut 4 bases from V and 0 bases from J, with 8 bases between. The CDR3 protein is CASSPRPSGANVLTF. The DNA of the CDR3 is TGCGCCAGCAGCCCCCGTCCCTCTGGGGCCAACGTCCTGACTTTC.

This chain connects TRBV11-2 to TRBJ2-7; D is ambiguous. Trimming removed 5 bases from V and 4 bases from J, with 3 bases in between. Germline assignment: CDR1 SGHAT and CDR2 FQNNGV. This CDR3 has 10 residues. In DNA, the CDR3 is TGTGCCAGCAGCCTTTACGAGCAGTACTTC. Translating gives CASSLYEQYF.

Only one count was recorded for this clone. The chain carries TRBV10-3 and TRBJ1-2; D is possibly TRBD1 (5 bases). This CDR3 contains 13 residues. CDR1 and CDR2 (germline): ENHRY, SYGVKD. Between the trimmed V and J ends, which lost 8 bases and 2 bases, there was a span of 12 bases. The CDR3 loop is CAIRSGGNYGYTF. As DNA, the CDR3 is TGTGCCATCCGGAGTGGGGGGAACTATGGCTACACCTTC.

V gene TRBV21-1 combines with J gene TRBJ1-6; the DNA was not compared with TRBD1, the D call given in the table. TRBV21-1 is noted as a pseudogene. The CDR3 consists of 15 residues. The CDR3 spells CASSKCGTTSVVLHF. The CDR3 DNA reads as TGTGCCAGCAGCAAATGTGGGACAACCTCCGTTGTCCTCCACTTT.

The chain joins TRBV11-3 to TRBJ2-5; 13 bases are a match to TRBD2. The V gene's germline CDR1 is SGHNT and CDR2 YENEEA. The junction had 1 base not matched to a gene; V was cut back by 1 base and J by 2 bases. This CDR3 contains 16 residues. CDR3: CASSLGTSGRQETQYF. Written as DNA, the CDR3 is TGTGCCAGCAGCTTAGGGACTAGCGGGAGACAAGAGACCCAGTACTTC.